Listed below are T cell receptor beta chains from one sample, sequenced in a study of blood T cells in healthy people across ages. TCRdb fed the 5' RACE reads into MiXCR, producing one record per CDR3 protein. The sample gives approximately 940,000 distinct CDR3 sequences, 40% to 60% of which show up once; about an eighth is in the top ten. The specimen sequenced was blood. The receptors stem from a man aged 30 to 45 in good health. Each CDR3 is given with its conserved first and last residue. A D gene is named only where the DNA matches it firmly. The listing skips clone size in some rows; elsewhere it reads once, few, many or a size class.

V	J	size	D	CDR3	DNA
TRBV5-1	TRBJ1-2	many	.	CASSLVQGIGGYTF	TGCGCCAGCAGCTTGGTGCAGGGAATAGGAGGCTACACCTTC
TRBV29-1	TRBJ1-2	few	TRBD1	CSVPGTEYGYTF	TGCAGCGTACCCGGGACAGAGTATGGCTACACCTTC
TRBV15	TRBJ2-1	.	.	CATSSSSYNEQFF	TGTGCCACCAGCTCAAGCTCCTACAATGAGCAGTTCTTC
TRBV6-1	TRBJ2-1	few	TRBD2	CASRLAGGFRNEQFF	TGTGCCAGCAGGCTAGCGGGGGGATTTCGCAATGAGCAGTTCTTC
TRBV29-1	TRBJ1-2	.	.	CNVEDQGKSYGYTF	TGCAACGTTGAAGATCAAGGCAAATCCTATGGCTACACCTTC
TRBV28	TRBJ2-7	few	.	CASSSGQIPEQYF	TGTGCCAGCAGCAGCGGACAGATTCCAGAGCAGTACTTC
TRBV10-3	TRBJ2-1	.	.	CATGGTLLSYNEQFF	TGTGCCACTGGGGGGACTCTCCTATCCTACAATGAGCAGTTCTTC
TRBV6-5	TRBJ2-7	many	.	CASSYGGSYEQYF	TGTGCCAGCAGTTACGGGGGCTCCTACGAGCAGTACTTC
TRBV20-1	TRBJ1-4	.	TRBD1	CSAKPATGGHEKLFF	TGCAGTGCTAAACCTGCGACAGGGGGCCATGAAAAACTGTTTTTT
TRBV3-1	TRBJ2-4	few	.	CASSQEWEQYF	TGTGCCAGCAGCCAAGAGTGGGAGCAGTACTTC
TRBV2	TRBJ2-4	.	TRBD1	CASSLGGQIGIQYF	TGTGCCAGCAGTTTAGGGGGCCAGATTGGCATTCAGTACTTC